This TCR beta chain is drawn from a study of cytomegalovirus exposure and HLA in healthy donors. Germline V CDR1 and CDR2: SGHRS, YFSETQ. Trimming stripped 3 bases from V and 7 bases from J, with 17 bases between. This CDR3 is built from 15 residues. This PCR relied on a set of 60 Vbeta primers and 13 Jbeta primers. Produced via immunoSEQ multiplex PCR; TCRdb's table is partial and in-frame only. The sample shows under 200,000 clones, roughly 79% of them seen only once. The clonotype originates from a woman aged 45 to 65 in good health and CMV-seronegative. Sequenced input: PBMCs. The V and J genes are TRBV5-1 and TRBJ1-5; D perhaps matches TRBD1 (6 bases). As DNA, the CDR3 is TGCGCCAGCAGCTCCATAGGGGGTCCCAAACAGCCCCAGCATTTT. Residues: CASSSIGGPKQPQHF.